This T cell receptor beta chain was identified in a study of cytomegalovirus exposure and HLA in healthy donors. Study-wide results and caveats: Exclusion as indistinguishable affected some V segments, including TRBV6-2 and TRBV6-3.

V lost 4 bases and J 2 bases, leaving 12 bases between the germline ends. Germline-derived CDR1 and CDR2 are KGHSH and LQKENI. The length of the CDR3 is 15 residues. Both 60 Vbeta primers and 13 Jbeta primers went into the PCR. This table comes from immunoSEQ multiplex PCR, and its TCRdb copy is limited to in-frame clones, with some not included. The table has about 120,000 clones, 75% to 90% seen once; the top ten hold approximately 2%. About this clone: Its antigen is not identified.

The sequencing sample was made of PBMCs. This clonotype was sampled from a man between 35 and 55 years old in good health and CMV-seronegative. The chain combines TRBV18 with TRBJ1-3, with D maybe TRBD1 (5 bases). The CDR3 DNA sequence: TGTGCCAGCTCACTTCCAGGGTCTGCTGGAAACACCATATATTTT. Its protein product is CASSLPGSAGNTIYF.